One T cell receptor beta chain is described in this entry. This clone was seen ten or more times. Its antigen has not been determined. No quality values exist for individual bases; no much larger clone is one base distant. The method was the immunoSEQ multiplex PCR assay. For the multiplex PCR, a mixture combining 60 forward primers for TCR Vbeta segments and 13 reverse primers for TCR Jbeta segments was used. A multiplex PCR assay on genomic DNA amplified the CDR3 region of rearranged TCR beta genes. On the Illumina HiSeq System, the amplified TCR beta libraries were sequenced as 87-base-pair reads. From the authors' description of their analysis: In a later analysis, some 80 million unique TCR beta chains were counted across the 690 or so repertoires, and roughly 10 million of these chains were shared by at least two donors. To remove PCR and sequencing errors, raw reads were error-corrected and collapsed into unique sequences using a nearest-neighbor algorithm that merged closely related sequences. V, D and J gene segments were assigned by aligning CDR3 sequences to IMGT reference sequences. For a sequence to be retained, a match of at least six nucleotides to both a V gene segment and a J gene segment was required. Rearrangements were called productive when the CDR3 lacked stop codons and stayed in frame with V and J; all others were non-productive. CDR3 was defined according to IMGT convention as the region running from the second conserved V-encoded cysteine to the conserved J-encoded phenylalanine. The earlier analysis of approximately 500 of the donors excluded sequences that lacked an unambiguous match to a single V gene segment. In an earlier analysis of 587 of the donors, a V segment was called functional when productive rearrangements were above 56.7%, and segregating when the standard deviation between donors exceeded 5%. A statistical classification framework was built to diagnose cytomegalovirus status from the catalog of TCR beta chain sequences. V and J gene assignment, in a later analysis, came from comparing TCR nucleotide sequences with IMGT/GENE-DB human TR gene sequences. In a later analysis, CDR3 sequences and most-parsimonious VDJ recombination scenarios were assigned using the TCRdist pipeline. A later analysis defined each TCR beta chain by its CDR3 amino acid sequence plus V-gene family, and excluded reads lacking a unique V-gene family. A later analysis removed roughly 590 highly shared, low-generation-probability nucleotide sequences to deal with suspected cross-contamination and a sequencing artifact. For each public chain, a later analysis derived a clonal expansion index from normalized ranks of inferred template counts within each repertoire. In a later analysis, generation probabilities were computed using a VDJ recombination model fitted to out-of-frame rearrangements, and the results were checked against IGoR. In a later analysis, TCR-TCR, TCR-HLA and TCR-CMV co-occurrence was scored with hypergeometric tests, and a repertoire-size bias correction was applied to TCR pairs. In a later analysis, false discovery rates were estimated by permuting HLA or CMV assignments 20 times. In a later analysis, co-occurring TCRs were grouped with DBSCAN, and TCRdist sequence similarity was added when clustering was performed within HLA-allele-positive subsets. Repertoires with fewer than 30,000 or more than 120,000 public chains, plus five repertoires with anomalous nucleotide sharing, were excluded from co-occurrence clustering. Not all clones reach the TCRdb copy of this immuneACCESS table, which keeps in-frame sequences only. Checked studies attribute under half of the gap to unresolved V genes and leave the rest unexplained. V, J and clone size are those of that table, while D and trimming were read from the DNA. The sample table records approximately 120,000 clones; approximately 80% of these occur just once. The ten largest clones represent less than 2% of the sample.

Between the V and J ends, shortened by 6 bases and 1 base respectively, the junction contains 16 bases. There are 15 amino acids in the CDR3, from cysteine to phenylalanine inclusive. The kept DNA is CDR3 alone, 45 bases in frame from the first base. CDR1 SGHNT and CDR2 YYREEE were looked up in the germline V gene (reference sequence). The sample is drawn from a study of cytomegalovirus exposure and HLA in healthy donors (dated 2017 in TCRdb). Context from the whole study: In an earlier analysis of roughly 500 of the donors, 250 to 300 Gb of sequence data and about 110 million unique TCR beta sequences from 150 million to 200 million T cells were reported. About 280 gigabases of sequencing data and around 87 million unique TCR sequences were included in an early release covering 500 to 750 HLA-typed donors. Among the roughly 400 genotyped donors, around 79% belonged to the genetic ancestry cluster associated with self-reported Caucasian donors. The aim of the study was to test whether cataloging public T cell receptors could identify signatures of past pathogen exposure. Using immunosequencing, the study profiled T cell repertoires from 666 subjects and related those repertoires to cytomegalovirus serostatus. A separate validation cohort of approximately 130 different subjects was used in addition to the roughly 640-subject first cohort. High-throughput TCR immunosequencing, statistical association of individual TCRs with disease status, and machine learning were combined to predict cytomegalovirus infection status. A later analysis re-examined previously published TCR beta repertoires from roughly 650 donors and added high-resolution HLA genotyping to investigate patterns of TCR occurrence. Rather than drawing on any new phenotypic data, the later analysis identified candidate immune exposures from TCR beta sequences and the way those sequences occurred across donors. An earlier analysis of some 500 of the donors applied high-throughput TCR beta sequencing to assess whether each TCR beta V gene segment acted as functional or pseudogenic. Donor age, sex, ethnicity and CMV serostatus were compiled together with the repertoire data. A later genetic analysis used genome-wide SNP genotypes for about three fifths of the 666 donors, treating that subset as a discovery cohort. Every repertoire in the discovery cohort had been generated on one and the same sequencing platform. HLA typing included class I and class II loci at four-digit resolution. The number of donors typed differed by locus, with 629-630 for A, B, C, DRB1 and DQB1, roughly 520 for DQA1, 600 to 610 for DPA1, and roughly 450 for DPB1. A few DR-DQ haplotypes were treated as single units for association and clustering because of strong linkage in the cohort. Across 398 genotyped donors of the cohort, an average of approximately 200,000 unique TCR beta nucleotide sequences per donor were sequenced, and roughly 18% of those sequences were non-productive.

Broader findings and caveats from the paper: In a later analysis, about 16,000 TCR beta sequences were associated with specific HLA alleles at a false discovery rate of 0.05. In a later genetic analysis, fewer N-insertions in productive TCRs were reported among donors in an Asian-associated ancestry cluster than the roughly 700-donor mean. Several of the top co-occurrence clusters appeared to be linked to parvovirus B19, influenza, CMV and Epstein-Barr virus, according to a later analysis. In a later analysis, TCR association rates were found to vary across HLA loci, with the most associated TCRs seen for DRB1 alleles and the fewest for HLA-C alleles. According to a later analysis, most CMV-associated TCR beta chains appeared to be HLA-restricted, and the HLA associations seemed to be driven largely by CMV exposure. In an earlier analysis of approximately 590 of the donors, most TCR beta V segments were observed in productive rearrangements about 87% or about 30% of the time, broadly matching IMGT annotations. A later genetic analysis associated a missense DCLRE1C variant with V-gene and J-gene trimming of TCR beta chains, and an independent cohort replicated the association. Roughly uniform sequencing depth across donors was assumed in presence/absence analyses, although this assumption may not hold. Correlated functional status among segregating V segments might reflect linkage disequilibrium, but an unknown experimental factor could not be ruled out. The cohort was sequenced for TCR beta chains only, and without alpha or paired-chain data the features that could be detected were limited. For the cohort, immune exposure information was limited to CMV serostatus. While some public TCRs were present in many individuals, most TCR sequences turned up only very rarely across donors. Cytomegalovirus status was reported to be diagnosed by the classifier with high specificity and sensitivity in both the original and validation cohorts. Assigning TCR associations to individual alleles was difficult when HLA alleles, especially DR and DQ, strongly co-occurred. A group of highly shared sequence variants was considered likely to be a technical artifact of the sequencing pipeline. In a later analysis, HLA-associated TCR beta chains showed more clonal expansion and lower generation probabilities than non-associated chains that were equally common. A further reported finding was that TCR beta sequences accurately predicted the HLA-A and HLA-B alleles for most subjects in the first cohort. The study listed approximately 150 TCR beta chains as associated with cytomegalovirus. The authors suggested that the approach could potentially be generalized to other disease states and immunological phenotypes. The earlier analysis of about 600 of the donors excluded seventeen rarely observed V segments, including chromosome 9 orphons, because counts were too low. Three of the identified cytomegalovirus-associated TCR beta chains were confirmed in vitro to be specific for cytomegalovirus antigens. Because HLA typing was missing for some donors at each locus, association tests included only the typed subset. Some IMGT-functional V segments, including TRBV6-2 and TRBV6-3, could not be distinguished by the 87-base-pair reads and were therefore excluded.

The cohort comprised around 700 healthy bone marrow donors. At the time of sampling, all cohort members were nominally healthy, though unrecorded immune exposures were likely present. The donor tested CMV seronegative, placing the donor among the 350 or so seronegative members of the cohort. Each donor provided a peripheral blood sample, and peripheral blood mononuclear cells were used for TCR beta sequencing. Genomic DNA was extracted from the blood cell samples with the Qiagen DNeasy Blood Extraction Kit. Here the chain combines TRBV5-4 and TRBJ1-2, with TRBD1 as a weak D call on 5 bases. The sequencing sample was made of PBMCs. The clonotype was recovered from a man in his fifties or sixties in good health and CMV-seronegative. The CDR3 is CASTNPQGINYGYTF. The nucleotide sequence reads as follows: TGTGCCAGCACCAACCCCCAGGGAATTAACTATGGCTACACCTTC.